These T cell receptor beta chains were read from a single sample in a study of cytomegalovirus exposure and HLA in healthy donors. This table comes from immunoSEQ multiplex PCR, and its TCRdb copy is limited to in-frame clones, with some not included. The sample holds about 80,000 clones, around 60% seen once. The sequenced material came from PBMCs. These receptors were taken from a male donor in good health and CMV-seropositive. The CDR3 runs from the conserved cysteine through the conserved F or W. D genes are given only for firm matches. Clone size is shown for a subset of rows, as once, few, many or a class of expanded clone.

d_gene	v_gene	abundance	j_gene	CDR3aa	CDR3nt
TRBD1	TRBV14	.	TRBJ2-2	CASNTGAISNTGELFF	TGTGCCAGCAACACAGGGGCGATCTCGAACACCGGGGAGCTGTTTTTT
TRBD1	TRBV6-4	.	TRBJ2-2	CASSRWGTGSNTGELFF	TGTGCCAGCAGTAGATGGGGGACAGGGTCGAACACCGGGGAGCTGTTTTTT
.	TRBV5-1	few	TRBJ2-7	CASSSHSDEQYF	TGCGCCAGCAGCTCCCACTCGGACGAGCAGTACTTC
.	TRBV7-9	.	TRBJ2-2	CASSLDCTGELFF	TGTGCCAGCAGCTTAGACTGCACCGGGGAGCTGTTTTTT
TRBD2	TRBV2	.	TRBJ2-5	CASSPGLVGFETQYF	TGTGCCAGCAGTCCTGGACTAGTTGGGTTTGAGACCCAGTACTTC
.	TRBV7-9	.	TRBJ1-1	CSSSFQDGTEAFF	TGTTCCAGCAGCTTCCAGGATGGTACTGAAGCTTTCTTT
TRBD1	TRBV5-1	.	TRBJ2-1	CASSPDREWVVQQFF	TGCGCCAGCAGCCCGGACAGGGAATGGGTGGTGCAGCAGTTCTTC
.	TRBV19	.	TRBJ1-2	CASKKDPGGPYGYTF	TGTGCCAGTAAAAAAGACCCGGGGGGCCCCTATGGCTACACCTTC
.	TRBV6-5	.	TRBJ1-1	CASRGGAMNTEAFF	TGTGCCAGCAGGGGTGGGGCTATGAACACTGAAGCTTTCTTT
TRBD1	TRBV25-1	.	TRBJ2-7	CASRGQGGSEQYF	TGTGCCAGCAGAGGACAGGGAGGCAGCGAGCAGTACTTC
TRBD1	TRBV30	few	TRBJ1-2	CARGQQPNYGYTF	TGTGCAAGGGGACAGCAACCTAACTATGGCTACACCTTC
TRBD1	TRBV4-3	few	TRBJ2-1	CASSQATPGQGWNNEQFF	TGCGCCAGCAGCCAAGCTACCCCGGGACAGGGGTGGAACAATGAGCAGTTCTTC
TRBD1	TRBV6-1	.	TRBJ1-4	CATRGDRSEKLFF	TGTGCCACACGGGGGGACAGGAGTGAAAAACTGTTTTTT
TRBD2	TRBV30	few	TRBJ2-1	CAWSLTGGGNEQFF	TGTGCCTGGAGTTTAACTGGGGGGGGCAATGAGCAGTTCTTC
.	TRBV4-1	.	TRBJ2-3	CASSLSRGGGSTDTQYF	TGCGCCAGCAGCCTATCTCGGGGAGGGGGTAGCACAGATACGCAGTATTTT
.	TRBV7-9	.	TRBJ1-4	CASRQGPEEKLFF	TGTGCCAGCAGACAGGGCCCTGAGGAAAAACTGTTTTTT
.	TRBV5-8	few	TRBJ2-5	CASSLGASGKTQYF	TGTGCCAGCAGCTTGGGGGCCTCCGGAAAGACCCAGTACTTC
TRBD1	TRBV29-1	.	TRBJ2-1	CSVRRDRGVEEQFF	TGCAGCGTACGCCGGGACAGGGGGGTAGAGGAGCAGTTCTTC
.	TRBV14	.	TRBJ1-4	CASSQSRKAFNEKLFF	TGTGCCAGCAGCCAAAGCAGGAAGGCTTTTAATGAAAAACTGTTTTTT
TRBD1	TRBV5-1	.	TRBJ2-2	CASTTGENTGELFF	TGCGCCAGCACGACAGGGGAGAACACCGGGGAGCTGTTTTTT
TRBD1	TRBV18	.	TRBJ2-1	CASSPTRDRDRNEQFF	TGTGCCAGCTCACCAACGCGGGACAGGGATAGGAATGAGCAGTTCTTC
.	TRBV20-1	few	TRBJ2-7	CSARARTEQYF	TGCAGTGCTAGGGCCAGAACGGAGCAGTACTTC
.	TRBV2	.	TRBJ2-1	CASGRVWEQFF	TGTGCCAGCGGTCGGGTTTGGGAGCAGTTCTTC
.	TRBV6-5	few	TRBJ2-7	CASGQSYEQYF	TGTGCCAGCGGACAGTCCTACGAGCAGTACTTC
.	TRBV5-1	few	TRBJ2-3	CASGPRGSLTDTQYF	TGCGCCAGCGGGCCTCGGGGAAGCCTCACAGATACGCAGTATTTT
.	TRBV7-3	.	TRBJ2-1	CASSLAGGPFNEQFF	TGTGCCAGCAGCTTAGCCGGGGGGCCTTTCAATGAGCAGTTCTTC
.	TRBV27	.	TRBJ1-1	CASTAGRGTEAFF	TGTGCCAGCACCGCTGGAAGAGGCACTGAAGCTTTCTTT
.	TRBV2	few	TRBJ1-1	CASSEEQVQAFF	TGTGCCAGCAGTGAAGAACAGGTCCAAGCTTTCTTT
TRBD1	TRBV7-2	few	TRBJ1-2	CASSLTGMYGYTF	TGTGCCAGCAGCTTGACAGGGATGTATGGCTACACCTTC
.	TRBV4-1	.	TRBJ1-1	CASSQEATVNTEAFF	TGCGCCAGCAGCCAAGAGGCGACAGTTAACACTGAAGCTTTCTTT